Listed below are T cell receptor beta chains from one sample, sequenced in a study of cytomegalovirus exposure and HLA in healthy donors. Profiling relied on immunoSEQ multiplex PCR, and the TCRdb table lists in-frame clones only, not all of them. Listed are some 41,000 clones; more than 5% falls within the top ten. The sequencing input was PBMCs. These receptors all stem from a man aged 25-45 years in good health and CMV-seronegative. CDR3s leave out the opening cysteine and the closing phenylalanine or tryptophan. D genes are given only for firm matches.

cdr3_aa: ASSPGGGTYEQY
d_call: NA
v_call: TRBV18
j_call: TRBJ2-7

cdr3_aa: ASSPPPVAKGYT
d_call: NA
v_call: TRBV5-6
j_call: TRBJ1-2

cdr3_aa: ASSKEVSTEAF
d_call: NA
v_call: TRBV21-1
j_call: TRBJ1-1

cdr3_aa: ASSHMTGGQGSSGNTIY
d_call: TRBD1
v_call: TRBV4-1
j_call: TRBJ1-3

cdr3_aa: ATSRDSGTYEQY
d_call: NA
v_call: TRBV15
j_call: NA

cdr3_aa: ASSVNTREGEKLF
d_call: NA
v_call: TRBV9
j_call: TRBJ1-4

cdr3_aa: ASSLRGTGNTIY
d_call: NA
v_call: TRBV5-6
j_call: TRBJ1-3

cdr3_aa: ASSVSGQRATDTQY
d_call: NA
v_call: TRBV9
j_call: TRBJ2-3

cdr3_aa: ASSPTGASYNSPLH
d_call: TRBD1
v_call: TRBV7-8
j_call: TRBJ1-6

cdr3_aa: ASSTLLGGSYNEQF
d_call: NA
v_call: TRBV19
j_call: TRBJ2-1

cdr3_aa: ASSQDVRYEQY
d_call: NA
v_call: TRBV4-3
j_call: TRBJ2-7

cdr3_aa: ASSQGLGGTGRSPLH
d_call: TRBD1
v_call: TRBV4-3
j_call: TRBJ1-6

cdr3_aa: ASSLVRGVPENTGELF
d_call: TRBD2
v_call: TRBV4-1
j_call: TRBJ2-2

cdr3_aa: ASSQESISGVAKNIQY
d_call: TRBD2
v_call: TRBV4-1
j_call: TRBJ2-4

cdr3_aa: ASRGLPGTDKQY
d_call: NA
v_call: TRBV6-1
j_call: TRBJ2-3

cdr3_aa: ASSPHGVANTGELF
d_call: NA
v_call: TRBV4-2
j_call: TRBJ2-2

cdr3_aa: ASSQVRGSSYNEQF
d_call: TRBD2
v_call: TRBV4-2
j_call: TRBJ2-1

cdr3_aa: ARSLMGRAHGYT
d_call: NA
v_call: TRBV5-3
j_call: TRBJ1-2

cdr3_aa: ASSGGAGEQY
d_call: NA
v_call: TRBV2
j_call: TRBJ2-7

cdr3_aa: ASSGAGVLVGNEQF
d_call: NA
v_call: TRBV4-1
j_call: TRBJ2-1

cdr3_aa: AIQQYILVVYGGHTYEQY
d_call: NA
v_call: TRBV10-3
j_call: TRBJ2-7

cdr3_aa: ASSLIAGDTGELF
d_call: TRBD2
v_call: TRBV7-9
j_call: TRBJ2-2